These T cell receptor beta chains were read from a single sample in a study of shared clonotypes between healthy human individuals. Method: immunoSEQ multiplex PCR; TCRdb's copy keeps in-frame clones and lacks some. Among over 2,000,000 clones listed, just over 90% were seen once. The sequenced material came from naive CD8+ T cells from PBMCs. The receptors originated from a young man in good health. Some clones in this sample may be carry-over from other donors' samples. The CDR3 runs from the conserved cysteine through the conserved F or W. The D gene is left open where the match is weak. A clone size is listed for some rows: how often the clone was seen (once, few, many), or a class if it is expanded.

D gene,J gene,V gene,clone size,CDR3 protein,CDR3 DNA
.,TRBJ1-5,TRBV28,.,CASSLWLGSNQPQHF,TGTGCCAGCAGTTTATGGTTGGGGAGCAATCAGCCCCAGCATTTT
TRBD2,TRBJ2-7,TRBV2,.,CASSGTSEYEQYF,TGTGCCAGCAGTGGGACTAGCGAGTACGAGCAGTACTTC
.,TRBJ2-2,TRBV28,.,CASSYSGRNTGELFF,TGTGCCAGCAGTTATTCAGGGAGGAACACCGGGGAGCTGTTTTTT
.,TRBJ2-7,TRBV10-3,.,CAISGQDTYEQYF,TGTGCCATCAGTGGACAGGATACCTACGAGCAGTACTTC
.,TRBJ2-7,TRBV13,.,CASSLFQSAYEQYF,TGTGCCAGCAGCTTATTCCAATCAGCCTACGAGCAGTACTTC
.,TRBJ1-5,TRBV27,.,CASSPSPAGNNQPQHF,TGTGCCAGCAGTCCCTCTCCCGCAGGTAACAATCAGCCCCAGCATTTT
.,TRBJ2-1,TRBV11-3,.,CASSLMQSSYNEQFF,TGTGCCAGCAGCTTAATGCAGAGCTCCTACAATGAGCAGTTCTTC
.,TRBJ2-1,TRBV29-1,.,CSAHTGGGGKFF,TGCAGCGCCCACACGGGGGGTGGGGGCAAATTCTTC
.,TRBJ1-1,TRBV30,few,CAWGITNTEAFF,TGTGCCTGGGGAATCACGAACACTGAAGCTTTCTTT
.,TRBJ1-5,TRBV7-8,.,CASSLGLGGQPQHF,TGTGCCAGCAGCTTAGGGTTAGGTGGACAGCCCCAGCATTTT
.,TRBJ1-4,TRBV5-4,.,CASSLKGVGEKLFF,TGTGCCAGCAGCTTGAAGGGGGTAGGCGAAAAACTGTTTTTT
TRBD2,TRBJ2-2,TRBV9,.,CASSARTSGTDTGELFF,TGTGCCAGCAGCGCCCGGACTAGCGGGACAGACACCGGGGAGCTGTTTTTT
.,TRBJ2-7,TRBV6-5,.,CASRAPGAYEQYF,TGTGCCAGCAGGGCGCCGGGGGCCTACGAGCAGTACTTC
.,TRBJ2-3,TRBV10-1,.,CASSDVYTDTQYF,TGCGCCAGCAGTGATGTATACACAGATACGCAGTATTTT
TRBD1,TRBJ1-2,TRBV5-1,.,CASSARDRGGGYTF,TGCGCCAGCAGCGCCCGGGACAGGGGTGGCGGCTACACCTTC
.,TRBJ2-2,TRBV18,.,CASSPGWVANTGELFF,TGTGCCAGCTCACCCGGGTGGGTCGCGAACACCGGGGAGCTGTTTTTT
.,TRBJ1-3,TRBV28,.,CASSFPGSGFGNTIYF,TGTGCCAGCAGTTTTCCCGGGTCGGGTTTTGGAAACACCATATATTTT
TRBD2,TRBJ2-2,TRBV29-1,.,CSVAGGVTGELFF,TGCAGCGTAGCGGGAGGTGTAACCGGGGAGCTGTTTTTT
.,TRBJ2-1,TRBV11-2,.,CANRRGRDGEQFF,TGTGCCAACAGGAGGGGTAGGGATGGTGAGCAGTTCTTC
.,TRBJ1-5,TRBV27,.,CASSLVGSNQPQHF,TGTGCCAGCTCCCTAGTCGGTAGCAATCAGCCCCAGCATTTT
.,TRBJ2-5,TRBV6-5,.,CASSPPPILQETQYF,TGTGCCAGCAGCCCTCCGCCGATTCTTCAAGAGACCCAGTACTTC
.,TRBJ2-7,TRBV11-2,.,CASSPTRALGEQYF,TGTGCCAGCAGCCCCACCCGGGCCCTGGGGGAGCAGTACTTC
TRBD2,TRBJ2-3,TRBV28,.,CASRSYREGIADTQYF,TGTGCCAGCAGGAGTTACCGGGAGGGGATCGCAGATACGCAGTATTTT
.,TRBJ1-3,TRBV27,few,CASSPRTAGNTIYF,TGTGCCAGCAGTCCCCGGACAGCGGGAAACACCATATATTTT
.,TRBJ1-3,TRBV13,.,CASSPLGGTNTIYF,TGTGCCAGCAGCCCCCTGGGGGGGACAAACACCATATATTTT
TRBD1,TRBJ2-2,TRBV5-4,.,CASRLGQGASGELFF,TGTGCCAGCAGACTAGGACAGGGTGCGTCCGGGGAGCTGTTTTTT
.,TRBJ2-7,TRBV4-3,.,CASSQVFASFYEQYF,TGCGCCAGCAGCCAAGTTTTTGCCAGCTTCTACGAGCAGTACTTC
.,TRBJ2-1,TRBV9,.,CASSVGRVGDNEQFF,TGTGCCAGCAGCGTAGGACGTGTAGGCGACAATGAGCAGTTCTTC
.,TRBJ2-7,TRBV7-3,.,CASSLGGGGHEQYF,TGTGCCAGCAGCTTAGGCGGAGGAGGCCACGAGCAGTACTTC
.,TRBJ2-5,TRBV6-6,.,CASSSWSGQETQYF,TGTGCCAGCAGTTCTTGGTCAGGCCAAGAGACCCAGTACTTC
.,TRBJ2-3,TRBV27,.,CASRPLETGPPSIDTQYF,TGTGCCAGCAGGCCCCTTGAGACGGGACCCCCCTCGATAGATACGCAGTATTTT
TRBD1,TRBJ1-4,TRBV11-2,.,CASSLVYRGGEKLFF,TGTGCCAGCAGCTTAGTGTACAGGGGTGGAGAAAAACTGTTTTTT
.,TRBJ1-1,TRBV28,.,CASSLLRDTYMNTEAFF,TGTGCCAGCAGTCTCCTGAGGGACACCTACATGAACACTGAAGCTTTCTTT
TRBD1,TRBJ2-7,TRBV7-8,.,CASSNRDRGTYEQYF,TGTGCCAGCAGCAACCGGGACAGGGGGACCTACGAGCAGTACTTC
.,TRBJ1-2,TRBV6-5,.,CASSYSEGVDRGYTF,TGTGCCAGCAGTTACTCGGAAGGGGTTGATCGTGGCTACACCTTC
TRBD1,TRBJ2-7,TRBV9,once,CASSVGTGRNEQYF,TGTGCCAGCAGCGTAGGGACAGGGCGCAACGAGCAGTACTTC
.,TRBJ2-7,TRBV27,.,CASSFAPAYEQYF,TGTGCCAGCAGTTTTGCCCCCGCCTACGAGCAGTACTTC
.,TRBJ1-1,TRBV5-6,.,CASSWLDEGQNTEAFF,TGTGCCAGCAGCTGGTTGGATGAGGGGCAAAACACTGAAGCTTTCTTT
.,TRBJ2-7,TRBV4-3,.,CASSLRVAESSYEQYF,TGCGCCAGCAGCCTTAGGGTAGCGGAAAGCTCCTACGAGCAGTACTTC
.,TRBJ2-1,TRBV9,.,CASSVDMVTLVDEQFF,TGTGCCAGCAGCGTAGATATGGTTACCCTAGTAGATGAGCAGTTCTTC
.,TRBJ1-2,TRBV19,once,CASSKGAYYGYTF,TGTGCCAGTAGTAAAGGGGCCTACTATGGCTACACCTTC
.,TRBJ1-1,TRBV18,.,CASSPGENTEAFF,TGTGCCAGCTCACCGGGGGAGAACACTGAAGCTTTCTTT
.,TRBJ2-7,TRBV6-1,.,CASRADRVPSYEQYF,TGTGCCAGCAGGGCGGACAGAGTACCTTCCTACGAGCAGTACTTC
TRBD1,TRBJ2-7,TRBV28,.,CASSGPGTAVYEQYF,TGTGCCAGCAGTGGACCCGGGACAGCCGTCTACGAGCAGTACTTC
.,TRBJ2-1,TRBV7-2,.,CASSRLKDAYNEQFF,TGTGCCAGCAGCCGTCTCAAGGACGCCTACAATGAGCAGTTCTTC
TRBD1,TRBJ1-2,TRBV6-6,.,CASRNPGQGDYGYTF,TGTGCCAGCAGGAACCCGGGACAGGGAGACTATGGCTACACCTTC
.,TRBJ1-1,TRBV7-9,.,CASSLVYSPEAFF,TGTGCCAGCAGCTTAGTTTACAGTCCTGAAGCTTTCTTT
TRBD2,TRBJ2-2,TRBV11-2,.,CASSTGLAGGSTGELFF,TGTGCCAGCAGCACGGGACTAGCGGGAGGTTCCACCGGGGAGCTGTTTTTT
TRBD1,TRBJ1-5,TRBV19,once,CASRPVRGQETANQPQHF,TGTGCCAGTAGGCCAGTCCGGGGACAGGAAACGGCGAATCAGCCCCAGCATTTT